The present TCR beta chain was sequenced within a study of T cell responses to AZD1222 COVID-19 vaccine. Across the study: Second-dose schedules of about 4 or about 12 weeks were combined.

Sequenced by immunoSEQ multiplex PCR; TCRdb stores in-frame clones only, minus some. The sample shows approximately 110,000 clones, about nine tenths of them seen only once. Details on this clone: As yet, its antigen is unknown.

The CDR3 runs to 16 residues. Findings and caveats of the study: Spike-wide coverage was observed for vaccine-associated CD4 TCRs, with dominant responses at 160-218 and 743-854. Reports say nearly half of spike-specific TCRs go after unmutated variant regions. Repertoires in all cases were sampled only once the peak T cell response had passed.

The starting material was peripheral blood, obtained on day 0 of AZD1222 vaccination. The TCR sequence derives from an adult in good health. The chain links TRBV21-1 to TRBJ2-7; the listed D gene, TRBD2, was not tested against the DNA. TRBV21-1 is a documented pseudogene. CDR3 sequence: CASSKPVLADAGEQYF. In nucleotides, the CDR3 is TGTGCCAGCAGCAAACCGGTATTGGCAGATGCGGGCGAGCAGTACTTC.